This TCR beta chain was sequenced during a study of STAT5B mutations in CD4+ large granular lymphocyte leukemia (dated by TCRdb to between 2022 and 2023). Notes on the research overall: Among the healthy controls, the CDR3 'QG' motif was associated with a particular HLA allele. The study compared the TCRbeta repertoires of patients with CD4+ T-cell large granular lymphocyte leukemia against the TCRbeta repertoires of healthy blood donors. Flow cytometry performed on FACSCanto II or FACSVerse showed that the purified fractions had more than 95% purity among lymphocytes. Results and caveats for the whole study, not just this receptor: Main leukemic clonotypes were private to each patient, although about 25% appeared at low frequency in other patients' non-leukemic repertoires. The data were not HLA-matched, and the relatively small sample size could explain the higher clonality seen in CD4+ compared with CD8+ T-LGLL. TRBV06-family usage was enriched among the top patient clones (8/27) compared with healthy controls (2/35). Compared with healthy CD4+ repertoires, CD4-sorted patient repertoires appeared more clonal, and this difference remained even after the putative leukemic clones were removed.

Taken from the germline V gene (reference sequence), the CDR1 and CDR2 loops are MNHNY and SVGAGI. The CDR3 starts with the cysteine, ends with the phenylalanine, and has 16 residues. Only the CDR3 portion is preserved as DNA: 48 bases, with reading frame beginning at the first base. Trimming costs V 2 bases and J 0 bases, and their ends lie 13 bases apart. The immunoSEQ assay at survey resolution was used to sequence TCRbeta rearrangements from genomic DNA. In the original analysis: In the TCR sequencing data, the lowest productive clonotype frequency that could be detected was 2.59 x 10-5. Only productive TCRbeta rearrangements, meaning sequences that were complete and in-frame, were kept for the analyses. Clonality for each sample was calculated as Simpson clonality in the immunoSEQ Analyzer version 3.0. Clones were categorized by frequency as very rare, small, medium, large (1-20%) or hyperexpanded (>20%). Generation probabilities were estimated with OLGA 1.2.3, V-gene circos plots were made with VDJtools, specificities were searched in VDJdb, and CDR3 motifs were identified with GLIPH. Sourced from immuneACCESS, this table was stored by TCRdb with only in-frame sequences that have V and J called. A share of the clones is absent; for the studies checked, an unresolved V gene accounts for under half, and the remainder has no known explanation. V and J calls and clone size are copied from that table; D and trimming were computed from the DNA. The sample table contains some 35,000 clones; only one count was recorded for about nine tenths of them. 0.75% to 1% of the sample lies in the top ten.

The healthy controls were 37 blood donors, and the buffy coats of these donors were supplied by the Finnish Red Cross blood service. All TCR-sequenced material derived from peripheral blood: patient blood samples and healthy donor buffy coats. Peripheral blood mononuclear cells were isolated by Ficoll-Hypaque gradient centrifugation. CD4+ cells were magnetically purified from the buffy coats of healthy controls. Genomic DNA was extracted using the Gentra Puregene Cell and Tissue kit, and a Qubit 2.0 fluorometer was used to quantify it. Details on this clone: No cognate antigen has been identified for it. Per-base quality was not reported, and no clone a single base away is much larger than it.

The specimen was CD4+ T cells from blood buffy coats. This clonotype was obtained from a human donor in good health. Recombination linked TRBV6-6 to TRBJ1-2, with no D gene named confidently. DNA sequence: TGTGCCAGCAGTTACGCAGGCCGCTCAGCTAACTATGGCTACACCTTC. Its protein product is CASSYAGRSANYGYTF.